One T cell receptor (beta chain) is described in this entry. What this receptor recognizes is not known. No base qualities exist here, and no much larger clone lies one base off it. According to the study, the label for this sample's treatment or condition signals: live attenuated yellow fever vaccine strain. Two biological replicates of bulk PBMCs were collected at each blood-draw timepoint. A standard Ficoll-Paque protocol was used to isolate PBMCs from peripheral blood. TriZol was used to extract RNA from bulk PBMCs, from CD4 and CD8 fractions, and from dextramer-positive and dextramer-negative fractions. This specimen belongs to a study of T cells after yellow fever vaccination (dated by TCRdb to the late 2010s). Regarding the research as a whole: Libraries from fractions with low cell numbers were prepared with the SMART-Seq v4 Ultra Low Input RNA kit. To follow T-cell clones before and after primary and booster YFV17D yellow fever vaccination, bulk TCR alpha and beta repertoires were sequenced over time. Blood was collected at multiple timepoints before and after primary and secondary immunization, and bulk PBMC replicates and cell subsets were isolated. Two healthy male donors made up the cohort, one aged 18 to 30 years and the other aged 30 to 40 years. The research as a whole found: Computational filtering was needed because FACS-sorted repertoires could contain abundant contaminating clonotypes from the bulk population. A small fraction of clonotypes showed up in both the CD4 and CD8 compartments, probably as a result of convergent recombination. The secondary T-cell response was found to be weaker but faster than the primary response, with a peak reached on day 5 rather than on day 15. Because the study included only two donors, the extent to which the findings can be generalized is limited. Most clones expanded after primary vaccination (about 96% of CD4 and 88% of CD8) were re-detected after the booster, suggesting that broad memory maintenance occurred.

TCR cDNA was synthesized by 5'RACE template switching, through which a universal primer site and unique molecular identifiers were introduced. Priming of cDNA synthesis was performed from both the TCR alpha and TCR beta constant segments. Libraries were amplified in two PCR steps, with sample barcodes and sequencing adapters added in the second step. Libraries were sequenced on Illumina HiSeq 2500 (2x100 bp) or NovaSeq (2x150 bp). As for the original processing: MIGEC was used to demultiplex reads and collapse the reads into UMI consensus sequences, and MiXCR was used for V(D)J alignment. Using edgeR on replicate PBMC samples, clonotypes were called vaccine-responding if FDR was below 0.01 and the log2 fold change was above 5 up to day 15. CD4 or CD8 identity was assigned to each bulk clonotype according to whether the clonotype was present at higher abundance in the sequenced CD4 repertoire or the sequenced CD8 repertoire. The public sequencing data were trimmed at Q25 with fastp and processed into clonotypes with MiXCR by TCRdb, which kept only in-frame beta chains. Duplicate CDR3 protein sequences are folded into a single record with the most common DNA and genes. In this record, the V and J calls reflect TCRdb's handling and not the investigators' own analysis. The sample profile shows under 550,000 distinct CDR3 sequences; 21% of them were found once. Approximately 15% of the sample goes to the ten largest clones.

This TCR came from a man aged 18 to 30 who received the YFV17D yellow fever vaccine. The material was PBMCs, obtained approximately 20 days after the first yellow fever vaccination.

In nucleotides, the sequence is TGCGCCAGCAGCCTAGCTACAGGGTTGAACACTGAAGCTTTCTTT. This is translated as CASSLATGLNTEAFF. The rearrangement joined TRBV4-3 to TRBJ1-1; possibly the D gene is TRBD1, per 6 matching bases. The trim is 4 bases for V and 0 bases for J, with a gap of 12 bases between the germline ends. Its CDR3 holds 15 amino acids, cysteine through phenylalanine. CDR3 DNA is the only sequence kept; it has 45 bases, read in frame from the first base. The germline V gene sets CDR1 to LGHNA and CDR2 to YSLEER.